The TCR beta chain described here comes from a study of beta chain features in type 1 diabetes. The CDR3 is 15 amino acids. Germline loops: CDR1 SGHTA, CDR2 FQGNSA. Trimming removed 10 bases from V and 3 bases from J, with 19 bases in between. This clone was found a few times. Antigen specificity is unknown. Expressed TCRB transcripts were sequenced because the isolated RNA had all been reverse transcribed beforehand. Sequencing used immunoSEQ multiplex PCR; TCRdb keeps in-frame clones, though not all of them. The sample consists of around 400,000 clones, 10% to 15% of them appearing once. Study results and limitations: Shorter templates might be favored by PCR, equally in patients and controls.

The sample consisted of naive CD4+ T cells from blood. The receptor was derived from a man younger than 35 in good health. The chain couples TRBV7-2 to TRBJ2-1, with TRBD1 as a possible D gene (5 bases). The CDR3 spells CATGRATGFYNEQFF. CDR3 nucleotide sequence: TGTGCCACCGGCCGGGCCACAGGATTCTACAATGAGCAGTTCTTC. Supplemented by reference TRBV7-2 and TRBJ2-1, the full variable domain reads GAGVSQSPSNKVTEKGKDVELRCDPISGHTALYWYRQSLGQGLEFLIYFQGNSAPDKSGLPSDRFSAERTGGSVSTLTIQRTQQEDSAVYLCATGRATGFYNEQFFGPGTRLTVL.